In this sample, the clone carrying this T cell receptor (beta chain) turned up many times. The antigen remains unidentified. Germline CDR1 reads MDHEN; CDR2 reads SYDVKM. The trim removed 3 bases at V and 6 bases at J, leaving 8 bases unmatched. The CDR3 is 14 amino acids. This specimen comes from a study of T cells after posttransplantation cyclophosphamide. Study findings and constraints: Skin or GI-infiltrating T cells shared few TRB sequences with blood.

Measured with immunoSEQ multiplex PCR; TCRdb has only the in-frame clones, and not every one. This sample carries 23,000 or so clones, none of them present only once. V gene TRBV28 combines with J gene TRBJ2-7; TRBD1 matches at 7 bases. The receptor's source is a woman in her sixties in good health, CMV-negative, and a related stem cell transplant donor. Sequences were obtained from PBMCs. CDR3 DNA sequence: TGTGCCAGCAGTTTTCCCCGGACAGGTGGCGAGCAGTACTTC. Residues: CASSFPRTGGEQYF.